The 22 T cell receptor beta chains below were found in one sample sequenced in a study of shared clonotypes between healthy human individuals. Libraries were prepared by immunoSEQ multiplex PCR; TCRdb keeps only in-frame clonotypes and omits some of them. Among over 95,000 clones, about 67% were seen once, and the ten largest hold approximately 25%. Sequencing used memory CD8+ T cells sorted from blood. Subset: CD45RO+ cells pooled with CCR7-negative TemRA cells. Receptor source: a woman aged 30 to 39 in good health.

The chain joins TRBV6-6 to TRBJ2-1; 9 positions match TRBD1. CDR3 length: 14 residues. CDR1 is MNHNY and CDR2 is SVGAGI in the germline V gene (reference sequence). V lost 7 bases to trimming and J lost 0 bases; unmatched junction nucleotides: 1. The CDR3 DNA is TGTGCCAGCAAGGACAGGGGCTCCTACAATGAGCAGTTCTTC. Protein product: CASKDRGSYNEQFF.

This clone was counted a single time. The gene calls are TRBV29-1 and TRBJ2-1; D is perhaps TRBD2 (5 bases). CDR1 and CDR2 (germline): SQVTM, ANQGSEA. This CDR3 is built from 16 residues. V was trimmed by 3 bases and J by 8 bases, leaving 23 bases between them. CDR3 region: CSVDGGSRSGDDEQFF. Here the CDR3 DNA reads TGCAGCGTTGACGGTGGGAGCCGCTCCGGCGACGATGAGCAGTTCTTC.

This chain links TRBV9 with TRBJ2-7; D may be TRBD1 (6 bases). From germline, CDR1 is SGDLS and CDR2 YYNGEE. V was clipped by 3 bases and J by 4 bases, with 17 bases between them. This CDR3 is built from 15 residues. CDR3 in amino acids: CASSGSQGSWYEQYF. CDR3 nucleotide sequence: TGTGCCAGCAGCGGATCACAGGGTTCTTGGTACGAGCAGTACTTC. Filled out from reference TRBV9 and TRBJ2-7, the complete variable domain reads DSGVTQTPKHLITATGQRVTLRCSPRSGDLSVYWYQQSLDQGLQFLIQYYNGEERAKGNILERFSAQQFPDLHSELNLSSLELGDSALYFCASSGSQGSWYEQYFGPGTRLTVT.

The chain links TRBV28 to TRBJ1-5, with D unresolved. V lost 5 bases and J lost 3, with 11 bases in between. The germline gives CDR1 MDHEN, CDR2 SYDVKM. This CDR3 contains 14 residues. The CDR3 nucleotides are TGTGCCAGCAGTAACAAGTTGAACAATCAGCCCCAGCATTTT. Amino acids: CASSNKLNNQPQHF.

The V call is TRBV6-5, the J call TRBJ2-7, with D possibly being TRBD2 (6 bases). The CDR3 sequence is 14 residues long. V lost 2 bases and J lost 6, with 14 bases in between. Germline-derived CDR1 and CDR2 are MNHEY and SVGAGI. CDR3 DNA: TGTGCCAGCAGTTACGTTGTCGGGGGTCGCGAGCAGTACTTC. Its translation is CASSYVVGGREQYF.

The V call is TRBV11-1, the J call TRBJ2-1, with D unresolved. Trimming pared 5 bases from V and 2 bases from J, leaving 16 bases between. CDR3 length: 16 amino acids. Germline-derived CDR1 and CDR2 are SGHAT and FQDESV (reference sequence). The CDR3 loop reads CASSTRQLAAYNEQFF. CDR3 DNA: TGTGCCAGCAGCACCCGACAATTAGCCGCCTACAATGAGCAGTTCTTC.

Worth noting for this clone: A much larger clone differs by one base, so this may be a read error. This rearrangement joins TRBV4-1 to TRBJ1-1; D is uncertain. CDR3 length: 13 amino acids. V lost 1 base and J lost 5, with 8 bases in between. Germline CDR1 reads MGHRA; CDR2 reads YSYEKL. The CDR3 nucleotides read TGCGCCAGCAGCCAAGGTGCGGGAACTGAAGCTTTCTTT. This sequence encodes CASSQGAGTEAFF.

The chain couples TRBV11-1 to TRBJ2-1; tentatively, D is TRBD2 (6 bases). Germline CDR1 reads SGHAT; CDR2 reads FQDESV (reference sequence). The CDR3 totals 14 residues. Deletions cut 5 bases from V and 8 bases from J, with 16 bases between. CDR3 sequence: CASSHGRDGYEQFF. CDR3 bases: TGTGCCAGCAGCCACGGGAGAGACGGTTATGAGCAGTTCTTC.

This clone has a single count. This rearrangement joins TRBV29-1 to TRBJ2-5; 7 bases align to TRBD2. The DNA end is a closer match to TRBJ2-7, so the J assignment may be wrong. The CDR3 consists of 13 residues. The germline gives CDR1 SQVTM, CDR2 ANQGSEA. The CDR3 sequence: CSAGRGGPYEQYF. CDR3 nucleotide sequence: TGCAGCGCAGGGAGGGGTGGGCCCTACGAGCAGTACTTC.

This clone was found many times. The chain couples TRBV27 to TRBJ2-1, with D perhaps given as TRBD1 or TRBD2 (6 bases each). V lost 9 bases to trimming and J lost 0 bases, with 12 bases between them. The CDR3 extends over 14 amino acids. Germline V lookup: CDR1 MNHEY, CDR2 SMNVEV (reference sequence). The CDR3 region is CASPAGHSYNEQFF. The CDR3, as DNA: TGTGCCAGTCCCGCGGGACACTCCTACAATGAGCAGTTCTTC.

Written as DNA, the CDR3 is TGTGCCTGGAGTGCAAGAGGAGGGGCGACCAATCAGCCCCAGCATTTT. Translated: CAWSARGGATNQPQHF. V is TRBV30 and J is TRBJ1-5, with D possibly matching TRBD1 (5 bases). The CDR3 sequence is 16 residues long. Germline loops: CDR1 GTSNPN, CDR2 SVGIG (reference sequence). Trimming cost V 1 base and J 3 bases, with 16 bases left between them.

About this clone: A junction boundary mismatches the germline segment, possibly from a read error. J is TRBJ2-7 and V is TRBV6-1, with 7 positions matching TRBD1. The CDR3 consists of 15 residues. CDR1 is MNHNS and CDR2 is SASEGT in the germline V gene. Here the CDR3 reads CASSEELGGSHEQYF. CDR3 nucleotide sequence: TGTGCCAGCAGCGAAGAATTAGGGGGCAGCCACGAGCAGTACTTC.

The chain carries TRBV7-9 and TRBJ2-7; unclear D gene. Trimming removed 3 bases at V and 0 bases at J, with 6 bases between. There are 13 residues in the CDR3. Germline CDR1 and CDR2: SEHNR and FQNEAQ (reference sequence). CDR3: CASSFSSSYEQYF. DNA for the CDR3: TGTGCCAGCAGCTTCTCCAGCTCCTACGAGCAGTACTTC.

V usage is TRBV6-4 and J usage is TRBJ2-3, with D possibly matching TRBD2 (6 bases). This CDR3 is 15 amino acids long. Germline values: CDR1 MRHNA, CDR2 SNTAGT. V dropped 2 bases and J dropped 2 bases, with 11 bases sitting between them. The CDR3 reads CASSDMGEVTDTQYF. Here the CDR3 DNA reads TGTGCCAGCAGTGACATGGGGGAGGTCACAGATACGCAGTATTTT.

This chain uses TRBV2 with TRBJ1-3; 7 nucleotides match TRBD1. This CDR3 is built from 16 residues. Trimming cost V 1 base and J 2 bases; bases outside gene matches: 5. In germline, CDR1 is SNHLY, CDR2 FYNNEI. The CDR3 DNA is TGTGCCAGCAGTGAAGGATGGACAGGAGCTGGAAACACCATATATTTT. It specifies CASSEGWTGAGNTIYF.

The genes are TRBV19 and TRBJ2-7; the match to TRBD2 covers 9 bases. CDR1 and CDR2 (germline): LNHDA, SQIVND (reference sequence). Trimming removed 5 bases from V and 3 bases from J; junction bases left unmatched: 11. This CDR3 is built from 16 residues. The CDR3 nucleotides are TGTGCCAGTAGTCTCGATCATGGGACTAGCTTCTACGAGCAGTACTTC. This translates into CASSLDHGTSFYEQYF.

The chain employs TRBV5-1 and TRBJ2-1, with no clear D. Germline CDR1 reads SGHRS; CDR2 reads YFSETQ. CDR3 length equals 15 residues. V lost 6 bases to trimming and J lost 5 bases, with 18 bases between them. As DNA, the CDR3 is TGCGCCAGCACCCTATGGCACCCTCCCCACAATGAGCAGTTCTTC. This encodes CASTLWHPPHNEQFF.

In DNA, the CDR3 is TGTGCCAGCAGTCGAACAGGGGGCCGAGGCTACACCTTC. Its translation is CASSRTGGRGYTF. The chain couples TRBV28 to TRBJ1-2, with TRBD1 matching over 9 bases. The V and J ends lost 5 bases and 8 bases, in that order; junction bases with no gene match: 6. Germline values: CDR1 MDHEN, CDR2 SYDVKM. The CDR3 spans 13 residues.

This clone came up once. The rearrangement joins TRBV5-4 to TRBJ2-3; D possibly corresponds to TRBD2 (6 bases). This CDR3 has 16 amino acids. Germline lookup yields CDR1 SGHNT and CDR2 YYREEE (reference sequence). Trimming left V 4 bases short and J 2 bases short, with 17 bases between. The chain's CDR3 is CASSKGTAKDTDTQYF. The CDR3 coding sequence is TGTGCCAGCAGCAAAGGGACTGCAAAGGACACAGATACGCAGTATTTT. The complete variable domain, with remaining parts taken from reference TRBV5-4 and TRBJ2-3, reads ETGVTQSPTHLIKTRGQQVTLRCSSQSGHNTVSWYQQALGQGPQFIFQYYREEENGRGNFPPRFSGLQFPNYSSELNVNALELDDSALYLCASSKGTAKDTDTQYFGPGTRLTVL.

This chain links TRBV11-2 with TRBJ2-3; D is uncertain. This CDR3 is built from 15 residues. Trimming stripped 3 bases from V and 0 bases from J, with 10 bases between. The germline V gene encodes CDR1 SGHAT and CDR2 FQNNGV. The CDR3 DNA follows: TGTGCCAGCAGCTTTTGGGGTTCTAGCACAGATACGCAGTATTTT. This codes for CASSFWGSSTDTQYF.

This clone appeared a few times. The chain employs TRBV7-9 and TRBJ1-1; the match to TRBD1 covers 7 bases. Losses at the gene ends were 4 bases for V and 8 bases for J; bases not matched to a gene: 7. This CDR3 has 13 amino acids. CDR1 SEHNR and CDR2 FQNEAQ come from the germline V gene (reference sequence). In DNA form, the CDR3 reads TGTGCCAGCAGCTCACGGGACAGAGGAGAAGCTTTCTTT. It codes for CASSSRDRGEAFF. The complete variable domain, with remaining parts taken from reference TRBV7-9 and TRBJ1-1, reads DTGVSQNPRHKITKRGQNVTFRCDPISEHNRLYWYRQTLGQGPEFLTYFQNEAQLEKSRLLSDRFSAERPKGSFSTLEIQRTEQGDSAMYLCASSSRDRGEAFFGQGTRLTVV.

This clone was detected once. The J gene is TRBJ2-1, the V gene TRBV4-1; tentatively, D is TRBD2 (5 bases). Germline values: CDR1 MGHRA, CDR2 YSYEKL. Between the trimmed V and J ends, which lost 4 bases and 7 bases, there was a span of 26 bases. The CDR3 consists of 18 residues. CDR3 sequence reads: CASSPHEQPAGKGNEQFF. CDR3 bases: TGCGCCAGCAGCCCCCATGAGCAACCCGCCGGGAAGGGAAATGAGCAGTTCTTC.